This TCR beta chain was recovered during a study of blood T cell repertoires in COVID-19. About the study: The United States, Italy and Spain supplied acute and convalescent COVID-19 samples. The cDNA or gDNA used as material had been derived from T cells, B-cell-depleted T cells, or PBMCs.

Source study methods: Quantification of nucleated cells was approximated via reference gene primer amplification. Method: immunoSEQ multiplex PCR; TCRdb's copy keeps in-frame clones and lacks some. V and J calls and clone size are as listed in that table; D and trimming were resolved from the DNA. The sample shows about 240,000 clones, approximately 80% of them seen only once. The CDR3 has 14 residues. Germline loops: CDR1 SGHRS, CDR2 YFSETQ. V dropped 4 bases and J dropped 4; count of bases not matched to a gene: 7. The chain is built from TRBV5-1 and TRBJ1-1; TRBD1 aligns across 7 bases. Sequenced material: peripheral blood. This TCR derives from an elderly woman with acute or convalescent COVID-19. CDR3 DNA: TGCGCCAGCAGCCCGAATGACAGGGCCACTGAAGCTTTCTTT. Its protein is CASSPNDRATEAFF. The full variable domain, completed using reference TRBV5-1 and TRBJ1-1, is KAGVTQTPRYLIKTRGQQVTLSCSPISGHRSVSWYQQTPGQGLQFLFEYFSETQRNKGNFPGRFSGRQFSNSRSEMNVSTLELGDSALYLCASSPNDRATEAFFGQGTRLTVV.